What follows describes a single TCR beta chain. Antigen: not known. This CDR3 is also generated by other DNA sequences in the sample. Germline values: CDR1 SGHTA, CDR2 FQGNSA. V was clipped by 5 bases and J by 5 bases, with 16 bases between them. The CDR3 loop spans 14 amino acids. The authors ran the immunoSEQ assay, v3.0, at survey level. Assay: immunoSEQ multiplex PCR; the TCRdb copy retains only in-frame clones and omits some. Of 35,000 to 45,000 clones listed, around nine tenths were seen once; the top ten hold around 4.2%. One or more pre-ART and two or more post-ART PBMC samples were available from each donor. These data originate in a study of long-term antiretroviral therapy in people with HIV. Study findings and constraints: Whereas controls had wider CDR3 length ranges, HIV repertoires had narrower ones. Data on ART adherence, viral resistance or therapy changes were unavailable.

The specimen comprised unsorted PBMCs, sampled just before starting antiretroviral therapy. This chain connects TRBV7-2 to TRBJ2-7; D possibly corresponds to TRBD2 (6 bases). This receptor was taken from a woman between 18 and 29 years old with HIV. The CDR3 DNA follows: TGTGCCAGCAGCCGTTCGGGACTCCTTGACGAGCAGTACTTC. It yields the protein CASSRSGLLDEQYF.